Listed below are T cell receptor beta chains from one sample, sequenced in a study of human T cells and chemical hapten exposure. TCRdb reanalysed the RACE reads using MiXCR and keeps one entry per CDR3 protein. The sample consists of roughly 120,000 distinct CDR3 sequences, about a tenth of them appearing once. The source material was whole blood, sampled in connection with sensitization to the hapten diphenylcyclopropenone (DPC). The receptors derive from a woman aged 35 to 49 with alopecia areata. Some clones in this sample may be carry-over from other donors' samples. Each CDR3 is given with its conserved first and last residue. Fields, in order: V gene, J gene, D gene, clone size, CDR3 DNA, CDR3 protein. D genes are given only for firm matches. Only some rows state a clone size, as once, few, many or a class for expanded clones.

TRBV2	TRBJ2-7	TRBD1	few	TGTGCCAGCAGTGAATCCAGGGGGCCCTACGAGCAGTACTTC	CASSESRGPYEQYF
TRBV11-2	TRBJ2-1	NA	NA	TGTGCCAGCAGCGCCTTCGCCGCGGGGCCGCACAATGAGAAGTTCTTC	CASSAFAAGPHNEKFF
TRBV6-2/TRBV6-3	TRBJ1-1	NA	few	TGTGCCAGCAGTACGACAGAGCGGACTGAAGCTTTCTTT	CASSTTERTEAFF
TRBV3-1	TRBJ2-2	NA	NA	TGTGCCAGCAGCCAAGAGGATCTCGCAGGGAAGGGCGGGGAGCTGTTTTTT	CASSQEDLAGKGGELFF
TRBV20-1	TRBJ2-5	NA	many	TGCAGTGCCCGCGGGCAGGGAGAGACCCAGTACTTC	CSARGQGETQYF
TRBV28	TRBJ1-1	TRBD1	few	TGTGCCAGCAGTTTCGGCAGGGGGTTTGGAACTGAAGCTTTCTTT	CASSFGRGFGTEAFF
TRBV7-8	TRBJ1-5	NA	few	TGTGCCAGCAGCTTAGCCGAACTCGGACAGCCCCAGCATTTT	CASSLAELGQPQHF
TRBV7-8	TRBJ1-5	NA	many	TGTGCCAGCAGCTCAGGGTTGGGGGCCCAGCATTTT	CASSSGLGAQHF
TRBV10-3	TRBJ2-1	TRBD1	few	TGTGCCATCAGCGGGACAGGGGGCCCCTACAATGAGCAGTTCTTC	CAISGTGGPYNEQFF
TRBV7-2	TRBJ1-2	NA	few	TGTGCCAGCTTAGCTAACTATGGCTACACCTTC	CASLANYGYTF
TRBV18	TRBJ1-6	NA	NA	TGTGCCAGCTCCTGGGAGGGACTTAGCTCCTATAATTCACCCCTCCACTTT	CASSWEGLSSYNSPLHF
TRBV6-2/TRBV6-3	TRBJ1-5	NA	few	TGTGCCAGCACCGACGGGGGTCAGCCCCAGCATTTT	CASTDGGQPQHF
TRBV7-2	TRBJ1-2	NA	many	TGTGCCAGCAGCACCACAGGAGCACTAGGGAATAACTATGGCTACACCTTC	CASSTTGALGNNYGYTF
TRBV7-2	TRBJ1-5	TRBD1	NA	TGTGCCAGCAGCTTCCAGACAGGGCTATACAATCAGCCCCAGCATTTT	CASSFQTGLYNQPQHF
TRBV4-1	TRBJ2-3	TRBD2	few	TGCGCCAGCAGCCAGGGAGCGGGGGGGCGTAGCGATACGCAGTATTTT	CASSQGAGGRSDTQYF
TRBV30	TRBJ2-1	NA	NA	TGTGCCTGGAGTGTTAAGGGGGGACTCTACAATGAGCAGTTCTTC	CAWSVKGGLYNEQFF
TRBV3-1	TRBJ2-7	NA	NA	TGTGCCAGCAGCCAAGCAAGACCGGCTAGCGCATTCCCCTACGAGCAGTACTTC	CASSQARPASAFPYEQYF
TRBV7-2	TRBJ2-5	NA	few	TGTGCCAGCAGCTTATACCAGGGGTCGAAAAGGGAGACCCAGTACTTC	CASSLYQGSKRETQYF
TRBV9	TRBJ1-1	TRBD1	many	TGTGCCAGCAGCCCGCGGGGGGACAGCCAGAACACTGAAGCTTTCTTT	CASSPRGDSQNTEAFF
TRBV7-9	TRBJ2-1	NA	NA	TGTGCCAGCAGCTTGCGAGACAGTTCCTACAATGAGCAGTTCTTC	CASSLRDSSYNEQFF
TRBV29-1	TRBJ2-7	NA	few	TGCAGCGTTGATGTGACAGGACGTCTTGAGCAGTACTTC	CSVDVTGRLEQYF
TRBV19	TRBJ2-3	NA	few	TGTGCCAGTAGTGCCGGGACGGCGGGAGATACGCAGTATTTT	CASSAGTAGDTQYF
TRBV5-1	TRBJ2-5	TRBD2	NA	TGCGCCAGCAGCTTGGGGGCAGCGGGGCAAGAGACCCAGTACTTC	CASSLGAAGQETQYF
TRBV7-9	TRBJ1-5	NA	many	TGTGCCAGCAGTAGGAGGGAAGATAGCAATCAGCCCCAGCATTTT	CASSRREDSNQPQHF
TRBV5-1	TRBJ1-6	TRBD1	many	TGCGCCAGCAGCTTGCAGGGGGCATTTAATTCACCCCTCCACTTT	CASSLQGAFNSPLHF
TRBV13	TRBJ1-3	NA	few	TGTGCCAGCAGCTTAACAGGTGTCACTGGAAACACCATATATTTT	CASSLTGVTGNTIYF
TRBV29-1	TRBJ2-1	NA	NA	TGCAGCGGCTCTAGCTCCTACAATGAGCAGTTCTTC	CSGSSSYNEQFF
TRBV20-1	TRBJ2-7	TRBD2	few	TGCAGTGCTGGGCAACTAGCGGGGGGCGCCTACGAGCAGTACTTC	CSAGQLAGGAYEQYF
TRBV28	TRBJ2-7	NA	NA	TGTGCCAGCAGTCCCTGGTCAGCCGAGCAGTACTTC	CASSPWSAEQYF
TRBV5-5	TRBJ2-2	TRBD1	many	TGTGCCAGCAGCTTTCGTCTCTGGGGACAGGGTGGGAGCCAGGGCACCGGGGAGCTGTTTTTT	CASSFRLWGQGGSQGTGELFF
TRBV20-1	TRBJ2-5	NA	few	TGCAGTGCTAGACACCCTGGGTTACAGGGAGAGACCCAGTACTTC	CSARHPGLQGETQYF
TRBV27	TRBJ1-2	NA	few	TGTGCCAGCAGTTCAGCCCGGGGGGCGCGGTTTGGCTACACCTTC	CASSSARGARFGYTF
TRBV20-1	TRBJ2-7	TRBD1	many	TGCAGTGCTAGAGTCGGGACAGGCGAGCAGTACTTC	CSARVGTGEQYF
TRBV7-9	TRBJ1-5	TRBD1	NA	TGTGCCAGCAGCTTATCGACGGGACAGGGATGGAATCAGCCCCAGCATTTT	CASSLSTGQGWNQPQHF
TRBV11-2	TRBJ2-7	TRBD2	few	TGTGCCACCCGGAGCGGGGCGTCCTACGAGCAGTACTTC	CATRSGASYEQYF
TRBV27	TRBJ2-7	NA	many	TGTGCCAGCAGTATGTACGAGCAGTACTTC	CASSMYEQYF
TRBV20-1	TRBJ2-5	NA	many	TGCAGTGGTAGAGGGTTTCGAGACGTAGGCGAACTCAAGACCCAGTACTTC	CSGRGFRDVGELKTQYF
TRBV5-1	TRBJ2-5	TRBD2	NA	TGCGCCAGCAGCAGAGCCGGGACTAGCGATTCGGAGACCCAGTACTTC	CASSRAGTSDSETQYF
TRBV29-1	TRBJ1-4	NA	NA	TGCAGCGTTGGAGGGACTAATGAAAAACTGTTTTTT	CSVGGTNEKLFF
TRBV9	TRBJ1-2	NA	NA	TGTGCCAGCAGCGTCTTATCTGCCTCGTCTTATGGCTACACCTTC	CASSVLSASSYGYTF
TRBV11-2	TRBJ2-3	TRBD1	many	TGTGCCAGCAGCTTGAGCGGGACAGGGGTTGCAGATACGCAGTATTTT	CASSLSGTGVADTQYF
TRBV4-1	TRBJ1-6	TRBD1	many	TGCGCCAGCAGCCAATCTGGACAGGGGTCTTCACCCCTCCACTTT	CASSQSGQGSSPLHF
TRBV27	TRBJ1-5	TRBD1	few	TGTGCCAGCAGTCCAAGCCCGGACAGGGTCGGCCAGCCCCAGCATTTT	CASSPSPDRVGQPQHF
TRBV18	TRBJ1-6	TRBD1	many	TGTGCCAGCTCACCCTCGGGGACAGGTCTAGGTGGTGATTCACCCCTCCACTTT	CASSPSGTGLGGDSPLHF
TRBV11-2	TRBJ2-5	NA	NA	TGTGCCAGCAGCTCACGGAGAAGCGGACAAGAGACCCAGTACTTC	CASSSRRSGQETQYF
TRBV7-2	TRBJ1-5	NA	NA	TGTGCCAGCAGCTTAGCGCGAGGGGTAAGCCAGCCCCAGCATTTT	CASSLARGVSQPQHF
TRBV29-1	TRBJ2-3	TRBD1	NA	TGCAGCGTTGAAGCGACAGGGGGCACAGATACGCAGTATTTT	CSVEATGGTDTQYF
TRBV29-1	TRBJ1-5	NA	few	TGCAGCGCCTCCGGGACACAGGGCGAGACCCAGCATTTT	CSASGTQGETQHF
TRBV6-6	TRBJ1-1	NA	NA	TGTGCCAGCAGTTTGACAGGCAAAGCTTTCTTT	CASSLTGKAFF
TRBV4-1	TRBJ2-1	TRBD2	few	TGCGCCAGCAGCCACCGACTAGCGGGGGGGCCGGCTGAGCAGTTCTTC	CASSHRLAGGPAEQFF
TRBV3-1	TRBJ2-1	TRBD2	many	TGTGCCAGCAGTCGGGGACTACGCTCCTACAATGAGCAGTTCTTC	CASSRGLRSYNEQFF
TRBV7-9	TRBJ1-3	NA	NA	TGTGCCAGCAGCGCGAGGGTTATTAACACCATATATTTT	CASSARVINTIYF
TRBV7-9	TRBJ1-4	NA	few	TGTGCCAGCAGCCCCATCCGGGGGGCTGGCGAAAAACTGTTTTTT	CASSPIRGAGEKLFF
TRBV12-3/TRBV12-4	TRBJ1-1	NA	NA	TGTGCCAGCAATTCCGGGTGGGCCACTGAAGCTTTCTTT	CASNSGWATEAFF
TRBV3-1	TRBJ2-1	NA	NA	TGTGCCAGCAGCCAAGCTTGGTACAATGAGCAGTTCTTC	CASSQAWYNEQFF
TRBV18	TRBJ2-7	NA	many	TGTGCCAGCTCACCCGAGCAGACCTACGAGCAGTACTTC	CASSPEQTYEQYF
TRBV3-1	TRBJ2-5	NA	NA	TGTGCCAGCAGCCAAGAACACAGGGCTCAAGAGACCCAGTACTTC	CASSQEHRAQETQYF
TRBV9	TRBJ2-7	TRBD1	many	TGTGCCAGCAGCCCAGGATTTTTCGGACAGGGCTACGAGCAGTACTTC	CASSPGFFGQGYEQYF